Below, one TCR beta chain is given with its context. As yet, its antigen is unknown. This was the immunoSEQ v3 assay. Sequencing used immunoSEQ multiplex PCR; TCRdb keeps in-frame clones, though not all of them. The sample lists about 52,000 clones; around three quarters were seen once. The V gene lost 2 bases and the J gene lost 6 bases, with 11 bases spanning the gap. The CDR3 sequence is 13 residues long. Germline V gene sequence: CDR1 SGHDT, CDR2 YYEEEE. The data are from a study of TIL therapy for anti-PD-1-resistant metastatic lung cancer. Study results and limitations: Patients were highly selected, enriched for treatment-naive, never-smoker and oncogene-addicted cases.

Time point: pre-treatment sample, taken before nivolumab and TIL therapy. This rearrangement joins TRBV5-6 to TRBJ1-2, with D perhaps TRBD1 (5 bases). The TCR sequence derives from a woman between 30 and 85 years old with non-small cell lung cancer. This specimen was blood, taken at baseline. The DNA for the CDR3 is TGTGCCAGCAGCTTAGGGCGGACAAATGGCTACACCTTC. As protein: CASSLGRTNGYTF.